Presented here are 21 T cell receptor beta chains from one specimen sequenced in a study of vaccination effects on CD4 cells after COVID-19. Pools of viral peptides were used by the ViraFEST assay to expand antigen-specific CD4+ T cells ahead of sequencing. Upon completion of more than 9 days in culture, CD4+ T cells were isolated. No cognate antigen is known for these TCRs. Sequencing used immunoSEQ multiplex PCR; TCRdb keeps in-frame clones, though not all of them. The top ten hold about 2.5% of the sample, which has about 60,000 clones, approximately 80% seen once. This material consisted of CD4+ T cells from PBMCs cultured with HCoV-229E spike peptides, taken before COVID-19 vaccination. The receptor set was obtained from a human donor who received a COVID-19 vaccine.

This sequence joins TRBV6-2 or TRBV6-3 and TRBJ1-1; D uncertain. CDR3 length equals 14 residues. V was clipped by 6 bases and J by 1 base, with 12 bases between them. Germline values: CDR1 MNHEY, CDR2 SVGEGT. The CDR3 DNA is TGTGCCAGCAGCCAAACTTTGGAGAACACTGAAGCTTTCTTT. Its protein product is CASSQTLENTEAFF.

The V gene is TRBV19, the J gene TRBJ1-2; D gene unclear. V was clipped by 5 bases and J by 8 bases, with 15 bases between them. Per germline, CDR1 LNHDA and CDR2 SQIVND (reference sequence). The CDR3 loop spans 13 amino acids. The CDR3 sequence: CASSPQILSGYTF. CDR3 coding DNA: TGTGCCAGTAGTCCCCAGATTTTGTCCGGCTACACCTTC.

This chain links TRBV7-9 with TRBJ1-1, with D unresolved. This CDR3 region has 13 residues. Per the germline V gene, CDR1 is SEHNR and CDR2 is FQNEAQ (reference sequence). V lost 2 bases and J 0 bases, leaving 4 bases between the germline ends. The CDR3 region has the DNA TGTGCCAGCAGCTTAAGAATGAACACTGAAGCTTTCTTT. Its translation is CASSLRMNTEAFF.

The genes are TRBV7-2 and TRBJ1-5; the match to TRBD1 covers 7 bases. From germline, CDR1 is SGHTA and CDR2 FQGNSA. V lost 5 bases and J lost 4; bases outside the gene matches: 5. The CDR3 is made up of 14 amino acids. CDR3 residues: CASSANRGNQPQHF. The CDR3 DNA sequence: TGTGCCAGCAGCGCGAACAGGGGTAATCAGCCCCAGCATTTT.

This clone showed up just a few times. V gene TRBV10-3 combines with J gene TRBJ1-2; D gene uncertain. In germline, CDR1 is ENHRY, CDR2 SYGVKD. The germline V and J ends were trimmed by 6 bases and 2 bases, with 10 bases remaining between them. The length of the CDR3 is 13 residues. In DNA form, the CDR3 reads TGTGCCATCAGACCAGGCTCGAACTATGGCTACACCTTC. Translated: CAIRPGSNYGYTF.

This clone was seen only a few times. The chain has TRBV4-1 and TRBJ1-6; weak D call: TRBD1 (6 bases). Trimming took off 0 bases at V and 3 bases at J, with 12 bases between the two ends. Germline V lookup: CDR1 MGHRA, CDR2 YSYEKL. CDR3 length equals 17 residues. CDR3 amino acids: CASSQDLTGHYNSPLHF. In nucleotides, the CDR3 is TGCGCCAGCAGCCAAGATTTAACGGGACACTATAATTCACCCCTCCACTTT.

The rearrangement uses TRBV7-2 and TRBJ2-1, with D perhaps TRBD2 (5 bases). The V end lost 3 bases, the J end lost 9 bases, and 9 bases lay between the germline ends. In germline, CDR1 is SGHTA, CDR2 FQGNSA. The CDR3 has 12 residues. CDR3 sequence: CASSFGVGEQFF. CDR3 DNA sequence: TGTGCCAGCAGCTTCGGGGTAGGTGAGCAGTTCTTC.

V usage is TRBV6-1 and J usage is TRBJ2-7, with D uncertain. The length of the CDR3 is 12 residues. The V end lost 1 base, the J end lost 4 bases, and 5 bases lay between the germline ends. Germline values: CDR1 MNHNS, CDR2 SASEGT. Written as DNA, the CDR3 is TGTGCCAGCAGTGAAGGGGCTTACGAGCAGTACGTC. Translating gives CASSEGAYEQYV.

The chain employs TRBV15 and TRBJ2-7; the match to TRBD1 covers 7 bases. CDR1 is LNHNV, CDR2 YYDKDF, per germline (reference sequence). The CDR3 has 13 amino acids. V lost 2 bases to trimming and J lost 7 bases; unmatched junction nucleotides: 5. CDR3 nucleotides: TGTGCCACCAGCAGAAGAGGGGGCTCAGAGCAGTACGTC. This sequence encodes CATSRRGGSEQYV.

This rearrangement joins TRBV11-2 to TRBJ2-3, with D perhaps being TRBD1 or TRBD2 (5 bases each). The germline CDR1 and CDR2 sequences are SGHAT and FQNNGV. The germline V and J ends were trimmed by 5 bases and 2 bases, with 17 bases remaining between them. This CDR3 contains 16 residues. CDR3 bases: TGTGCCAGCAGCCCAGAGGGGACCCTAGCCACAGATACGCAGTATTTT. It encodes CASSPEGTLATDTQYF.

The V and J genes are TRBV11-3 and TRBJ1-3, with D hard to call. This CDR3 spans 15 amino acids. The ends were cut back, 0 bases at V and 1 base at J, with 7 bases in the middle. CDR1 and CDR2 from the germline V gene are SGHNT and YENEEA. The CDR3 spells CASSLDHTSGNTIYF. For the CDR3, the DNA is TGTGCCAGCAGCTTAGATCACACATCTGGAAACACCATATATTTT.

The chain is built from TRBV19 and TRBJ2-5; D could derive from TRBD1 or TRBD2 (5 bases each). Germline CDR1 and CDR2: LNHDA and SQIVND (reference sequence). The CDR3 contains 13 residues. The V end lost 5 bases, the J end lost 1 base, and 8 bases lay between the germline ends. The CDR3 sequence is CASSGTVQETQYF. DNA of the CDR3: TGTGCCAGTAGTGGGACCGTCCAAGAGACCCAGTACTTC.

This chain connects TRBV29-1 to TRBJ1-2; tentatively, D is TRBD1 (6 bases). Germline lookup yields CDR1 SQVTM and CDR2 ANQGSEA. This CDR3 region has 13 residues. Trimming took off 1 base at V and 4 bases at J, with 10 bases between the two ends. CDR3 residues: CSVEGTAVYGYTF. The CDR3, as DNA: TGCAGCGTTGAAGGGACAGCGGTCTATGGCTACACCTTC.

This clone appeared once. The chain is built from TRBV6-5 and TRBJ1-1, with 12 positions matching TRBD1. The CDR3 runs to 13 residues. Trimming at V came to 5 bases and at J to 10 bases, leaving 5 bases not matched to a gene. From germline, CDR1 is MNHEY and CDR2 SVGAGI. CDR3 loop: CASSKGQGARAFF. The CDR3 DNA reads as TGTGCCAGCAGTAAGGGACAGGGGGCGCGAGCTTTCTTT.

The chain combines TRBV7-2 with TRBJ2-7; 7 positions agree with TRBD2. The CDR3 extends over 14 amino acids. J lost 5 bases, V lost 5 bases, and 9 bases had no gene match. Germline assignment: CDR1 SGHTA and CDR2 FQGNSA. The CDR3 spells CASSPKAGDHEQYV. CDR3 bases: TGTGCCAGCAGCCCCAAGGCGGGGGATCACGAGCAGTACGTC.

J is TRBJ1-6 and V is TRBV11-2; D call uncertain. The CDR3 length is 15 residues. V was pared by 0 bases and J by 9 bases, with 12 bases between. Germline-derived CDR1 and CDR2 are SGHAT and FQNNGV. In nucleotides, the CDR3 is TGTGCCAGCAGCTTAGATCGCCTTACTCCTTCACCCCTCCACTTT. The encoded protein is CASSLDRLTPSPLHF.

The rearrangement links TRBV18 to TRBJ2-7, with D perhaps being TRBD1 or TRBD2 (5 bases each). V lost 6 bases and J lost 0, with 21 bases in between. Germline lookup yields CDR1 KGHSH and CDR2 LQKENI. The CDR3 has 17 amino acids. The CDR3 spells CASSPVATGPVSYEQYV. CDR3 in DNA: TGTGCCAGCTCCCCGGTAGCGACGGGACCGGTCTCCTACGAGCAGTACGTC.

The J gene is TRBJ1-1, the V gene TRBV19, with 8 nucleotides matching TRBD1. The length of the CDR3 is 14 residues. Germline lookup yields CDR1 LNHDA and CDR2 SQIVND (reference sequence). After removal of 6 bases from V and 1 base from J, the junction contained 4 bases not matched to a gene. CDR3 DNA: TGTGCCAGTAGCGACAGGGGCGGGAACACTGAAGCTTTCTTT. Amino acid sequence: CASSDRGGNTEAFF. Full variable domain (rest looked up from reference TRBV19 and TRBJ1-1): DGGITQSPKYLFRKEGQNVTLSCEQNLNHDAMYWYRQDPGQGLRLIYYSQIVNDFQKGDIAEGYSVSREKKESFPLTVTSAQKNPTAFYLCASSDRGGNTEAFFGQGTRLTVV.

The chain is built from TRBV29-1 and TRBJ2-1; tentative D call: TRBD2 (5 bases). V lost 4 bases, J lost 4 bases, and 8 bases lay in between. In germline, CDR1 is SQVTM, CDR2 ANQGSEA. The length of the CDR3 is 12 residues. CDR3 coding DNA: TGCAGCGTTGGAGGGTCGTACAATGAGCAGTTCTTC. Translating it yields CSVGGSYNEQFF.

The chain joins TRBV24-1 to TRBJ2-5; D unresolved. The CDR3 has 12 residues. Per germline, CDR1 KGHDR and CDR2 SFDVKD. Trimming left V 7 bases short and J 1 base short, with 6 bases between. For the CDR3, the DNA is TGTGCCACCAGGGACGGCCAAGAGACCCAGTACTTC. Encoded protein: CATRDGQETQYF.

CDR3 nucleotides: TGTGCTAGTGGTTTGAATGAGCAGTTCTTC. The encoded protein is CASGLNEQFF. The chain couples TRBV12-5 to TRBJ2-1; no clear D. The CDR3 totals 10 residues. Germline assignment: CDR1 LGHNT and CDR2 FRNRAP. V was cut by 2 bases and J by 7 bases, with 0 bases left in between.